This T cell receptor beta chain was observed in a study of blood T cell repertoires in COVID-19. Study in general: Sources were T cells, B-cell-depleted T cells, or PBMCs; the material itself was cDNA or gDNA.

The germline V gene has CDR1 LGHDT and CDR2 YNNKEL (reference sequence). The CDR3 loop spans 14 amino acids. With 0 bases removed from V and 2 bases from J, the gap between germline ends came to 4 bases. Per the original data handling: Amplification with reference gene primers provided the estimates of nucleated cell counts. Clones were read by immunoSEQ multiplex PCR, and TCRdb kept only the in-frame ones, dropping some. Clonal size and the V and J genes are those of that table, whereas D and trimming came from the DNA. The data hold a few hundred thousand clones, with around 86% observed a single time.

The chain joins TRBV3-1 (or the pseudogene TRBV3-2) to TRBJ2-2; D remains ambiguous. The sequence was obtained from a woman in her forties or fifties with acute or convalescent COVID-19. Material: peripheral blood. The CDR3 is CASSQESNTGELFF. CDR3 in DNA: TGTGCCAGCAGCCAAGAGTCAAACACCGGGGAGCTGTTTTTT.